These T cell receptor beta chains were read from a single sample in a study of identical twins. TCRdb reanalysed the 5' RACE reads using MiXCR and keeps one entry per CDR3 protein. The sample yields about 240,000 distinct CDR3 sequences, approximately 7.9% seen once. This sample was also put to use in a study of yellow fever vaccine responses in identical twins.

The sequencing sample was made of CD8+ T cells sorted from blood. These receptors were taken from a woman between 18 and 29 years old in good health. The conserved cysteine and the conserved F or W are not part of the CDR3 here.

j_call: TRBJ2-1; v_call: TRBV3-1; cdr3_aa: ASSQDLVDLF
j_call: TRBJ2-3; v_call: TRBV6-4; cdr3_aa: ASSGASGSDTQY
j_call: TRBJ2-7; v_call: TRBV5-6; cdr3_aa: ASSLFSGTGGSYEQY
j_call: TRBJ2-1; v_call: TRBV12-3/TRBV12-4; cdr3_aa: ASSSLGTSSSYNEQF
j_call: TRBJ2-7; v_call: TRBV27; cdr3_aa: ASSPRDYYEQY
j_call: TRBJ1-4; v_call: TRBV12-3/TRBV12-4; cdr3_aa: ASSLGRGFQEKLF
j_call: TRBJ2-1; v_call: TRBV20-1; cdr3_aa: SAKLAGGNNEQF
j_call: TRBJ2-2; v_call: TRBV7-9; cdr3_aa: ASSGFTGAPGELF
j_call: TRBJ2-1; v_call: TRBV28; cdr3_aa: ASSLTIGPNEQF
j_call: TRBJ2-1; v_call: TRBV9; cdr3_aa: ASSAPSGRANEQF
j_call: TRBJ2-4; v_call: TRBV9; cdr3_aa: ASSALLAGEDIQY
j_call: TRBJ2-3; v_call: TRBV13; cdr3_aa: ASSFGLAHGTGMSTDTQY
j_call: TRBJ2-1; v_call: TRBV7-9; cdr3_aa: ASSLAVGDYNEQF
j_call: TRBJ2-1; v_call: TRBV5-1; cdr3_aa: ASSLGDSNNEQF
j_call: TRBJ2-2; v_call: TRBV5-1; cdr3_aa: ASSDRTQGPDTGELF
j_call: TRBJ2-7; v_call: TRBV7-9; cdr3_aa: ASSPHEGGPRYYEQY
j_call: TRBJ2-7; v_call: TRBV5-4; cdr3_aa: ASSEGGNGVNGEQY
j_call: TRBJ1-1; v_call: TRBV7-6; cdr3_aa: ASSLGRGREGTEAF
j_call: TRBJ2-3; v_call: TRBV12-3/TRBV12-4; cdr3_aa: ASSFLAYTDTQY
j_call: TRBJ2-2; v_call: TRBV5-5; cdr3_aa: ASSFDRGLDTGELF
j_call: TRBJ2-1; v_call: TRBV2; cdr3_aa: ASILANEQF
j_call: TRBJ1-1; v_call: TRBV5-1; cdr3_aa: ASSLEGTVTEAF
j_call: TRBJ1-1; v_call: TRBV5-1; cdr3_aa: ASSTGLALLNTEAF
j_call: TRBJ2-1; v_call: TRBV5-5; cdr3_aa: ASSRQGTLYNEQF
j_call: TRBJ2-2; v_call: TRBV12-3/TRBV12-4; cdr3_aa: ASSQLLGHENTGELF
j_call: TRBJ2-1; v_call: TRBV20-1; cdr3_aa: GAGGPDEQF
j_call: TRBJ2-7; v_call: TRBV27; cdr3_aa: ASSLRTGREQY
j_call: TRBJ1-1; v_call: TRBV7-9; cdr3_aa: ASSSAGGRSEAF
j_call: TRBJ2-2; v_call: TRBV12-3/TRBV12-4; cdr3_aa: ASDGGAGELF
j_call: TRBJ2-7; v_call: TRBV2; cdr3_aa: TICLAPLAGTLYYEQY
j_call: TRBJ1-1; v_call: TRBV4-1; cdr3_aa: ASSHRQGRTEAF
j_call: TRBJ2-3; v_call: TRBV3-1; cdr3_aa: ASSQTSGGAADTQY
j_call: TRBJ2-1; v_call: TRBV5-8; cdr3_aa: ASSGPDRGHNEQF
j_call: TRBJ2-4; v_call: TRBV7-3; cdr3_aa: ASSPSAGEAKNIQY
j_call: TRBJ1-1; v_call: TRBV6-1; cdr3_aa: ASSESVGSSEAF
j_call: TRBJ1-6; v_call: TRBV20-1; cdr3_aa: SAKRPTGATSSPLH
j_call: TRBJ2-6; v_call: TRBV15; cdr3_aa: ATSPNSYSGANVLT
j_call: TRBJ2-1; v_call: TRBV6-1; cdr3_aa: ASIQRGGLGNEQF
j_call: TRBJ2-3; v_call: TRBV9; cdr3_aa: ASSVVVDRGTDTQY
j_call: TRBJ2-5; v_call: TRBV13; cdr3_aa: ASSFREGETQY
j_call: TRBJ2-7; v_call: TRBV14; cdr3_aa: ASSHAGGREQY
j_call: TRBJ2-7; v_call: TRBV27; cdr3_aa: ASSPRGPYEQY
j_call: TRBJ2-1; v_call: TRBV6-1; cdr3_aa: ASSEKDSGGNEQF
j_call: TRBJ2-1; v_call: TRBV14; cdr3_aa: ASSQSLAGVDNEQF
j_call: TRBJ2-1; v_call: TRBV7-9; cdr3_aa: ASSSGGSHEQF